A single sample gave rise to the 26 T cell receptor beta chains below, sequenced in a study of shared clonotypes between healthy human individuals. Libraries were prepared by immunoSEQ multiplex PCR; TCRdb keeps only in-frame clonotypes and omits some of them. The data hold a few million clones, with 80% to 95% observed a single time. The sample comprised naive CD4+ T cells from PBMCs. Subset of the sample: CD45RA+ positively selected. All receptors derive from a man younger than 35 in good health. Some clones in this sample may be carry-over from other donors' samples.

The rearrangement uses TRBV29-1 and TRBJ1-3; D perhaps matches TRBD1 (5 bases). The CDR3 is 12 residues long. V dropped 7 bases and J dropped 1 base, with 8 bases sitting between them. In germline, CDR1 is SQVTM, CDR2 ANQGSEA. CDR3 DNA: TGCAGCGCACAGGAGTCTGGAAACACCATATATTTT. This encodes CSAQESGNTIYF.

The chain links TRBV19 to TRBJ2-6, with 9 bases aligning to TRBD1. Per the germline V gene, CDR1 is LNHDA and CDR2 is SQIVND (reference sequence). The CDR3 runs to 15 residues. The V segment lost 6 bases and the J segment 2 bases; nucleotides outside the gene matches: 2. The CDR3 loop is CASRRQGAGANVLTF. The CDR3 region has the DNA TGTGCCAGTAGGAGACAGGGGGCTGGGGCCAACGTCCTGACTTTC.

The genes are TRBV9 and TRBJ1-2; D uncertain. Germline values: CDR1 SGDLS, CDR2 YYNGEE. CDR3 size: 14 residues. Trimming took 7 bases from V and 1 from J, leaving 14 bases between them. The CDR3 region has the DNA TGTGCCAGCGCCCCAGTCCAGGTTAACTATGGCTACACCTTC. This gives the protein CASAPVQVNYGYTF.

The rearrangement links TRBV4-1 to TRBJ1-5; D not resolved. V shed 2 bases and J shed 5 bases, with 10 bases lying between them. Germline V gene data show CDR1 as MGHRA and CDR2 as YSYEKL. The CDR3 contains 14 residues. The CDR3 loop is CASSQSTGYQPQHF. CDR3 coding DNA: TGCGCCAGCAGCCAATCGACGGGCTATCAGCCCCAGCATTTT.

The CDR3: CATRPQGGPYGYTF. The CDR3 bases are TGTGCCACCCGACCTCAGGGGGGACCCTATGGCTACACCTTC. The chain joins TRBV6-5 to TRBJ1-2; 7 positions agree with TRBD1. V was pared by 10 bases and J by 4 bases, with 12 bases of the junction left unmatched. The CDR3 is made up of 14 amino acids. The germline gives CDR1 MNHEY, CDR2 SVGAGI.

Here the CDR3 reads CASSPNPTGWNTGELFF. The CDR3 nucleotides read TGTGCCAGCAGCCCCAACCCCACAGGGTGGAACACCGGGGAGCTGTTTTTT. This sequence joins TRBV11-3 and TRBJ2-2, with D perhaps matching TRBD1 (6 bases). V gave up 5 bases and J gave up 1 base, with 17 bases separating them. Germline CDR1 reads SGHNT; CDR2 reads YENEEA. This CDR3 is built from 17 residues.

The V call is TRBV7-3, the J call TRBJ2-1; no clear D gene. CDR3 length equals 14 residues. CDR1 and CDR2 (germline): SGHTA, FQGTGA. V was clipped by 6 bases and J by 3 bases, with 12 bases between them. This chain's CDR3 is CASSSTGSYNEQFF. In DNA form, the CDR3 reads TGTGCCAGCAGTTCGACTGGAAGCTACAATGAGCAGTTCTTC.

V and J are TRBV5-5 and TRBJ2-7; D might be TRBD1 or TRBD2, each matching 6 bases. The CDR3 has 15 residues. The V end lost 4 bases, the J end lost 2 bases, and 16 bases lay between the germline ends. Germline V lookup: CDR1 SGHKS, CDR2 YYEKEE (reference sequence). As DNA, the CDR3 is TGTGCCAGCAGCCACGGGGGCCAGTTAACCTACGAGCAGTACTTC. This translates into CASSHGGQLTYEQYF.

This sequence joins TRBV23-1 and TRBJ2-2; 8 nucleotides agree with TRBD1. TRBV23-1 is sorted into the ORF group, with uncertain function. J was trimmed by 3 bases and V by 2 bases; bases with no gene match: 5. This CDR3 is built from 16 residues. The CDR3 loop reads CASSQEDRGYTGELFF. DNA for the CDR3: TGCGCCAGCAGTCAAGAAGACAGGGGCTACACCGGGGAGCTGTTTTTT.

The chain combines TRBV11-2 with TRBJ2-3; D possibly corresponds to TRBD2 (5 bases). Trimming took 5 bases from V and 6 from J, leaving 15 bases between them. The CDR3 loop spans 14 amino acids. The V gene's germline CDR1 is SGHAT and CDR2 FQNNGV. The CDR3 DNA reads as TGTGCCAGCAGCCAACAAGCGGCCGGCGATACGCAGTATTTT. Translation: CASSQQAAGDTQYF.

This chain connects TRBV5-1 to TRBJ1-4; possibly TRBD1 for D (6 bases). Trimming cost V 4 bases and J 3 bases, with 16 bases left between them. Germline CDR1 and CDR2: SGHRS and YFSETQ. The CDR3 totals 16 residues. CDR3 DNA: TGCGCCAGCAGCATGGGACAAGGGGGTCCTAATGAAAAACTGTTTTTT. It translates to CASSMGQGGPNEKLFF.

J is TRBJ2-1 and V is TRBV25-1; 14 bases agree with TRBD2. The CDR3 is 16 amino acids. Germline CDR1 MGHDK, CDR2 SYGVNS. V lost 8 bases and J lost 4; bases outside the gene matches: 7. The CDR3 protein is CASPRTSGRKYNEQFF. CDR3 coding DNA: TGTGCCAGCCCCCGGACTAGCGGGAGGAAATACAATGAGCAGTTCTTC.

The CDR3 DNA reads TGTGCCAGCAGCACGCTTCCAGGGATGGGGCTTAATCAGCCCCAGCATTTT. Amino acids: CASSTLPGMGLNQPQHF. The chain recombines TRBV5-5 with TRBJ1-5; tentative D call: TRBD1 (5 bases). Deletions cut 4 bases from V and 4 bases from J, with 21 bases between. CDR1 is SGHKS and CDR2 is YYEKEE in the germline V gene (reference sequence). This CDR3 has 17 amino acids. The complete variable domain, with remaining parts taken from reference TRBV5-5 and TRBJ1-5, reads DAGVTQSPTHLIKTRGQQVTLRCSPISGHKSVSWYQQVLGQGPQFIFQYYEKEERGRGNFPDRFSARQFPNYSSELNVNALLLGDSALYLCASSTLPGMGLNQPQHFGDGTRLSIL.

The chain joins TRBV10-3 to TRBJ2-7; a possible D gene is TRBD2 (6 bases). This CDR3 contains 16 residues. The germline V and J ends were trimmed by 0 bases and 3 bases, with 15 bases remaining between them. CDR1 and CDR2 (germline): ENHRY, SYGVKD. This CDR3 reads CAISESTGLARYEQYF. CDR3 in DNA: TGTGCCATCAGTGAGTCAACGGGACTGGCCCGCTACGAGCAGTACTTC.

V gene TRBV19 combines with J gene TRBJ1-5, with TRBD1 identical over 7 bases. Trimming cost V 4 bases and J 5 bases; bases outside gene matches: 8. The V gene's germline CDR1 is LNHDA and CDR2 SQIVND (reference sequence). The CDR3 runs to 15 residues. The CDR3 DNA follows: TGTGCCAGTAGTACAACAGGGGCGTACTATCAGCCCCAGCATTTT. As protein: CASSTTGAYYQPQHF.

This clone was counted a few times. The same CDR3 can be traced to other DNA sequences in this sample. This chain links TRBV7-9 with TRBJ1-4; 11 nucleotides agree with TRBD1. Germline-derived CDR1 and CDR2 are SEHNR and FQNEAQ (reference sequence). Trimming cost V 5 bases and J 7 bases; bases outside gene matches: 3. The CDR3 spans 14 residues. CDR3 sequence: CASSPGTGGEKLFF. The CDR3 bases are TGTGCCAGCAGCCCTGGGACAGGGGGTGAAAAACTGTTTTTT.

This clone was counted a single time. The rearrangement uses TRBV7-6 and TRBJ2-3; tentative D call: TRBD1 (6 bases). The CDR3 length is 14 residues. CDR1 is SGHVS, CDR2 FNYEAQ, per germline. V was trimmed by 5 bases and J by 4 bases, leaving 13 bases between them. This CDR3 reads CASSQGSGADTQYF. In DNA, the CDR3 is TGTGCCAGCAGCCAGGGGAGTGGGGCAGATACGCAGTATTTT.

V is TRBV28 and J is TRBJ2-7; D possibly corresponds to TRBD2 (5 bases). CDR3 length: 13 residues. The germline gives CDR1 MDHEN, CDR2 SYDVKM. V dropped 6 bases and J dropped 5 bases, with 14 bases sitting between them. As DNA, the CDR3 is TGTGCCAGCAGCCCGAGACCCGGGGACGAGCAGTACTTC. Its translation: CASSPRPGDEQYF.

This chain connects TRBV28 to TRBJ2-3; D possibly uses TRBD1 or TRBD2 (6 bases each). Germline assignment: CDR1 MDHEN and CDR2 SYDVKM. The CDR3 is made up of 17 amino acids. V was trimmed by 6 bases and J by 5 bases, leaving 24 bases between them. DNA for the CDR3: TGTGCCAGCAGCCCCGGAGGGTATGGGGGCAGGGAAGATACGCAGTATTTT. This translates into CASSPGGYGGREDTQYF.

Details on this clone: Other DNA sequences from this sample encode an identical CDR3 as well. The rearrangement joins TRBV28 to TRBJ2-2; 9 bases line up with TRBD1. From germline, CDR1 is MDHEN and CDR2 SYDVKM. The CDR3 spans 15 residues. J lost 5 bases, V lost 4 bases, and 5 bases had no gene match. The CDR3 DNA follows: TGTGCCAGCAGTTCCCACAGGGGGCGGACCGGGGAGCTGTTTTTT. This codes for CASSSHRGRTGELFF.

This clone was detected only a few times. The chain uses TRBV9 and TRBJ1-2; D gene ambiguous. Germline CDR1 reads SGDLS; CDR2 reads YYNGEE. This CDR3 spans 9 amino acids. The V end was cut by 0 bases, the J end by 14 bases, with 5 bases between. This CDR3 reads CASSVDQTF. DNA of the CDR3: TGTGCCAGCAGCGTAGATCAGACCTTC.

The chain is built from TRBV27 and TRBJ2-7, with TRBD2 identical over 7 bases. This CDR3 contains 16 residues. The germline V gene has CDR1 MNHEY and CDR2 SMNVEV (reference sequence). Germline trimming cut 0 bases from V and 5 bases from J; bases unmatched to any gene: 10. The CDR3 region has the DNA TGTGCCAGCAGTTTATCTGTTCGGGAGGCTCAACACGAGCAGTACTTC. This encodes CASSLSVREAQHEQYF.

This clone was counted once. This chain joins TRBV19 and TRBJ1-1, with D hard to call. CDR1 is LNHDA and CDR2 is SQIVND in the germline V gene (reference sequence). With 4 bases removed from V and 2 bases from J, the gap between germline ends came to 8 bases. The CDR3 extends over 13 amino acids. This CDR3 is CASSKTLNTEAFF. The CDR3, as DNA: TGTGCCAGTAGTAAAACGTTAAACACTGAAGCTTTCTTT.

This chain uses TRBV19 with TRBJ1-4; D might be TRBD1 (5 bases). Germline V gene lookup returns CDR1 LNHDA and CDR2 SQIVND (reference sequence). This CDR3 has 15 residues. Trimming removed 6 bases from V and 3 bases from J, with 14 bases in between. The CDR3 reads CASSQFDRSNEKLFF. CDR3 nucleotide sequence: TGTGCCAGTAGCCAATTCGACAGATCTAATGAAAAACTGTTTTTT.

V and J are TRBV5-1 and TRBJ2-3; possible D gene TRBD2, 5 bases. Germline V gene lookup returns CDR1 SGHRS and CDR2 YFSETQ. Trimming took 5 bases from V and 0 from J, leaving 16 bases between them. CDR3 length: 16 residues. The DNA for the CDR3 is TGCGCCAGCAGAGGAGGACGGAGTACTAGCACAGATACGCAGTATTTT. Protein product: CASRGGRSTSTDTQYF.

The V call is TRBV1, the J call TRBJ1-4. TRBV1 is marked as a pseudogene. The CDR3 is 15 residues long. The CDR3 sequence is CTSSHAKDANEKLFF. In DNA, the CDR3 is TGCACCAGCAGCCACGCCAAAGACGCTAATGAAAAACTGTTTTTT.